The text below deals with one TCR beta chain. The data originate from a study of cytomegalovirus exposure and HLA in healthy donors. Researchers ran the PCR with 60 Vbeta and 13 Jbeta primers. The assay was immunoSEQ multiplex PCR, and TCRdb's table has in-frame clones only and misses some. The repertoire holds tens of thousands of clones, with roughly 66% as singletons. V lost 3 bases and J lost 5; bases outside the gene matches: 13. The CDR3 has 17 residues. Germline CDR1 reads SEHNR; CDR2 reads FQNEAQ (reference sequence). Sequenced input: PBMCs. This chain links TRBV7-9 with TRBJ2-1; 7 nucleotides align to TRBD2. The clonotype originates from a man aged 25-45 years in good health and CMV-seronegative. CDR3 region: CASSFVSGGYINNEQFF. The DNA of the CDR3 is TGTGCCAGCAGCTTCGTGTCCGGGGGGTACATCAACAATGAGCAGTTCTTC.